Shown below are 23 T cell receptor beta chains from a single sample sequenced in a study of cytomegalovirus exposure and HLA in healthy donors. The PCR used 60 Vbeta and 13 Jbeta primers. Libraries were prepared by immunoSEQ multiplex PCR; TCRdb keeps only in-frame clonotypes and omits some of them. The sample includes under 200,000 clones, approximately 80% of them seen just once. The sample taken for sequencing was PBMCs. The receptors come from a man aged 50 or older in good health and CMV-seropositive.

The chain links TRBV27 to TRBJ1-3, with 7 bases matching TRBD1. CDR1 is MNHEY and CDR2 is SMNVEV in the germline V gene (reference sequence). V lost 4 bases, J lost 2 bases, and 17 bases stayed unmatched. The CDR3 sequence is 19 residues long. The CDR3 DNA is TGTGCCAGCAGTTCCGGGACAGAAGGTACCCGGCGGGCTGGAAACACCATATATTTT. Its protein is CASSSGTEGTRRAGNTIYF.

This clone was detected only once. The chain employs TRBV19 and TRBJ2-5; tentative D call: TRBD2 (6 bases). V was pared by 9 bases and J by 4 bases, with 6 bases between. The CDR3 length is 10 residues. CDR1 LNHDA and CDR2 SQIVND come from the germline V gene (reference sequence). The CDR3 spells CARAGETQYF. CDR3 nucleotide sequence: TGTGCCAGAGCGGGAGAGACCCAGTACTTC.

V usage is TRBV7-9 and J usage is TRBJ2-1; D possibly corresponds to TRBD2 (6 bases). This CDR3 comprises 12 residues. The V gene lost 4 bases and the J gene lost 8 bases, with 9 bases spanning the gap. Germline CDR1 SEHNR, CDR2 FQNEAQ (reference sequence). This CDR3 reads CASSSAGDEQFF. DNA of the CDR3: TGTGCCAGCAGCTCAGCGGGCGATGAGCAGTTCTTC.

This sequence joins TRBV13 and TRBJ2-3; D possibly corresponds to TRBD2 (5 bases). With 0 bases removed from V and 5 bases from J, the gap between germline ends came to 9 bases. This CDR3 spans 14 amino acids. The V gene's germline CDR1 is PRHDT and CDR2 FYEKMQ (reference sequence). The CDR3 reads CASSLGGGEDTQYF. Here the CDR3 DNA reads TGTGCCAGCAGCTTAGGCGGAGGAGAAGATACGCAGTATTTT.

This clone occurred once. The CDR3 reads CASSNQGAGWTEAFF. As DNA, the CDR3 is TGTGCCAGCAGCAATCAGGGGGCGGGATGGACTGAAGCTTTCTTT. This chain links TRBV5-5 with TRBJ1-1; TRBD1 matches 8 bases. CDR1 and CDR2 (germline): SGHKS, YYEKEE (reference sequence). Trimming removed 4 bases from V and 5 bases from J; junction bases left unmatched: 10. CDR3 size: 15 residues.

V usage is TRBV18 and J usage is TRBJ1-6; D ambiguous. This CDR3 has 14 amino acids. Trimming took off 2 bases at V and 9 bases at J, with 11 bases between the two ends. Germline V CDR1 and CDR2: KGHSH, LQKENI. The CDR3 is CASSPADSGSPLHF. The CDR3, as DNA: TGTGCCAGCTCACCAGCAGATTCGGGTTCACCCCTCCACTTT.

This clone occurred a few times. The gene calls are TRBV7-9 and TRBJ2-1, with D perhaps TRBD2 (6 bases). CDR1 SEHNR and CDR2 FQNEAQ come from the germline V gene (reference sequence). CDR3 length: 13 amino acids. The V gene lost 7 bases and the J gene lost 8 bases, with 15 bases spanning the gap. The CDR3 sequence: CASTSPGEDEQFF. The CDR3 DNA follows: TGTGCCAGCACCTCCCCGGGGGAAGATGAGCAGTTCTTC.

The CDR3 spells CASSLATQETQYF. DNA for the CDR3: TGTGCCAGCAGCCTAGCGACGCAAGAGACCCAGTACTTC. The chain combines TRBV5-4 with TRBJ2-5, with D perhaps matching TRBD2 (6 bases). The CDR3 has 13 amino acids. The V end was cut by 4 bases, the J end by 2 bases, with 9 bases between. The germline gives CDR1 SGHNT, CDR2 YYREEE (reference sequence).

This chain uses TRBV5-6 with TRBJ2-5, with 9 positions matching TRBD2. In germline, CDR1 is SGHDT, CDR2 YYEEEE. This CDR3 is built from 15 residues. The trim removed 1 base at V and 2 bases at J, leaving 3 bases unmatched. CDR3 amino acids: CASSLRLAVQETQYF. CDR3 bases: TGTGCCAGCAGCTTGCGACTAGCGGTACAAGAGACCCAGTACTTC.

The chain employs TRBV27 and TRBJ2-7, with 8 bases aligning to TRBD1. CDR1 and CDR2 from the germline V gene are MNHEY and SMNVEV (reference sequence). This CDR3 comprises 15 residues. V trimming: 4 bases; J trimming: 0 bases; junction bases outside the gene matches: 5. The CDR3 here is CASSSRTGISYEQYF. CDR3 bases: TGTGCCAGCAGTTCTCGGACAGGGATCTCCTACGAGCAGTACTTC.

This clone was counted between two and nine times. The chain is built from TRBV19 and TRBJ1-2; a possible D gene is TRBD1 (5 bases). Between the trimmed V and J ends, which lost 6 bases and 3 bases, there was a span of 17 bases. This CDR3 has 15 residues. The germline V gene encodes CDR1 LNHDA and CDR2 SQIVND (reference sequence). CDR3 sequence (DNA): TGTGCCAGTAGCGAGGCAGGGTCTCGGGACTATGGCTACACCTTC. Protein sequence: CASSEAGSRDYGYTF. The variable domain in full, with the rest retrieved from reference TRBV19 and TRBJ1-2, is DGGITQSPKYLFRKEGQNVTLSCEQNLNHDAMYWYRQDPGQGLRLIYYSQIVNDFQKGDIAEGYSVSREKKESFPLTVTSAQKNPTAFYLCASSEAGSRDYGYTFGSGTRLTVV.

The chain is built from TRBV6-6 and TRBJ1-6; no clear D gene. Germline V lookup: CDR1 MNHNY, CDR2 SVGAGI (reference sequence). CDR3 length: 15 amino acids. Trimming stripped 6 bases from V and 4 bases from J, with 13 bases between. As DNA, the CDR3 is TGTGCCAGCAGCCTAGGTAGTCCGTATAATTCACCCCTCCACTTT. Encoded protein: CASSLGSPYNSPLHF.

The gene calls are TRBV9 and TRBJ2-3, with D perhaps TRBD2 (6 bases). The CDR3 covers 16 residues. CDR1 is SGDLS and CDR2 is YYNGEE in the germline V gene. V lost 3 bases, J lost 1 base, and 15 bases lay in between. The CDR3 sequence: CASSAGDAGRTDTQYF. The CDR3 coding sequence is TGTGCCAGCAGCGCGGGGGACGCGGGTCGCACAGATACGCAGTATTTT.

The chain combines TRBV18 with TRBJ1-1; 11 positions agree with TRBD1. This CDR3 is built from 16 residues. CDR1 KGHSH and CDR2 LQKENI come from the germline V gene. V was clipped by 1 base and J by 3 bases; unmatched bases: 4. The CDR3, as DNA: TGTGCCAGCTCACCACTCCCGGGACAGGGGGACACTGAAGCTTTCTTT. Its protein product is CASSPLPGQGDTEAFF.

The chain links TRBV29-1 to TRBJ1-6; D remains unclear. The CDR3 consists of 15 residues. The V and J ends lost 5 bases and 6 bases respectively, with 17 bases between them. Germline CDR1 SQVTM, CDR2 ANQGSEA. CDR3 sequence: CSVKVSGGANSPLHF. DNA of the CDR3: TGCAGCGTTAAGGTCTCCGGAGGTGCTAATTCACCCCTCCACTTT.

CDR3 DNA: TGTGCCAGCAGCTTGGCAGGCGGGGGCAATGAGGAGACCCAGTACTTC. Its protein product is CASSLAGGGNEETQYF. This chain links TRBV5-4 with TRBJ2-5; D is possibly TRBD2 (7 bases). CDR3 size: 16 residues. Germline V gives CDR1 SGHNT, CDR2 YYREEE (reference sequence). The V and J ends lost 0 bases and 5 bases respectively, with 17 bases between them.

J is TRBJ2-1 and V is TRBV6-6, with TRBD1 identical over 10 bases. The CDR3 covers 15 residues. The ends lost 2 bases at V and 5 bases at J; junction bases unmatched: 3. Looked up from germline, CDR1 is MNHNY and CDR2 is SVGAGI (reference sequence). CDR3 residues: CASSYRDRGDNEQFF. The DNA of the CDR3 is TGTGCCAGCAGTTACCGGGACAGGGGTGACAATGAGCAGTTCTTC.

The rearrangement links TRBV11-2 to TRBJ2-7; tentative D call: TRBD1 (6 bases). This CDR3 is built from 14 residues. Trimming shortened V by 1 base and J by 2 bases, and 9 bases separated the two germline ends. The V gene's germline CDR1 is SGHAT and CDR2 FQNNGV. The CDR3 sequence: CASSLGKGAYEQYF. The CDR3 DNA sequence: TGTGCCAGCAGCTTAGGCAAGGGGGCCTACGAGCAGTACTTC.

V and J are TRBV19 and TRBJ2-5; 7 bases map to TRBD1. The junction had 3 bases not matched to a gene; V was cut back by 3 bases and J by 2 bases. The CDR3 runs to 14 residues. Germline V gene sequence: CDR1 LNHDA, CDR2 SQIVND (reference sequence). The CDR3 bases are TGTGCCAGTAGTATTTGGGACAGTCAAGAGACCCAGTACTTC. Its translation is CASSIWDSQETQYF.

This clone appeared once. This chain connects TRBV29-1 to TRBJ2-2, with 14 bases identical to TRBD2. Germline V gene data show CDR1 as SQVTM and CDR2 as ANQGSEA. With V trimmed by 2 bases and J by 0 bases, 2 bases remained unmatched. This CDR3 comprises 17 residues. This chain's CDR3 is CSVERLAGGPNTGELFF. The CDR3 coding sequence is TGCAGCGTTGAACGACTAGCGGGAGGGCCGAACACCGGGGAGCTGTTTTTT.

The CDR3 nucleotides are TGTGCCAGTAGCCGCGGGACAGCGTTCCAAGAGACCCAGTACTTC. It codes for CASSRGTAFQETQYF. This chain uses TRBV19 with TRBJ2-5, with a weak D call TRBD1 (7 bases). The V gene's germline CDR1 is LNHDA and CDR2 SQIVND (reference sequence). This CDR3 spans 15 amino acids. V was shortened by 6 bases and J by 1 base, with 15 bases between the two germline ends.

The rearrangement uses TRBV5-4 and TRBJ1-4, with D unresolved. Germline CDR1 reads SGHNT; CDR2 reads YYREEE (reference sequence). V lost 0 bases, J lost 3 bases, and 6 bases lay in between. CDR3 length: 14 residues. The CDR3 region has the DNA TGTGCCAGCAGCTTGGACTTTTCTAATGAAAAACTGTTTTTT. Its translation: CASSLDFSNEKLFF.

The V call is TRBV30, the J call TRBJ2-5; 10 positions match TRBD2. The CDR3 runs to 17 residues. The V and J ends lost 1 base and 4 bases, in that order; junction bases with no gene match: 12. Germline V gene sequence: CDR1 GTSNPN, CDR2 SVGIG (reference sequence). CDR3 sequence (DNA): TGTGCCTGGAGTGGGCTAGCGGGAGTCCTGAACGGAGAGACCCAGTACTTC. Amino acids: CAWSGLAGVLNGETQYF.